Listed here is a single T cell receptor beta chain. After removal of 8 bases from V and 7 bases from J, the junction contained 17 bases not matched to a gene. CDR1 and CDR2 (germline): SEHNR, FQNEAQ (reference sequence). This CDR3 spans 17 amino acids. As originally analysed: The authors estimated nucleated cell counts from reference gene primer amplification. Generated by immunoSEQ multiplex PCR, the TCRdb table keeps only in-frame clones and is missing some. V and J calls and clone size are those listed in that table; D and trimming were worked out from the DNA. Here the sample spans tens of thousands of clones, 75% to 90% being singletons. The entry originates in a study of blood T cell repertoires in COVID-19. About the study: Specimens from acute and convalescent COVID-19 originated in the United States, Italy and Spain. PBMCs, B-cell-depleted T cells, or T cells were the source of the cDNA or gDNA that made up the material.

This TCR was sampled from a human donor with acute or convalescent COVID-19. The donor label of this sample is uncertain. The chain has TRBV7-9 and TRBJ2-5; TRBD2 agrees at 12 bases. The sample taken for sequencing was peripheral blood. The CDR3 sequence is CASSPRSGTSGSRTQYF. CDR3 nucleotides: TGTGCCAGCTCTCCAAGGTCGGGGACTAGCGGGTCTAGGACCCAGTACTTC.